Listed here is a single T cell receptor beta chain. The sample belongs to a study of blood T cell repertoires in COVID-19. Across the study: PBMCs, B-cell-depleted T cells, or T cells provided the cDNA or gDNA that made up the material.

Original methodology: Estimation of nucleated cell counts relied on the amplification of reference gene primers. The data were produced by immunoSEQ multiplex PCR, yet TCRdb's version contains in-frame clones alone and is incomplete. D and trimming were read from the DNA, whereas the V and J calls and clone size are those reported in that table. The sample lists about 170,000 clones; 85% to 90% were seen once. Trimming removed 2 bases at V and 3 bases at J, with 13 bases between. This CDR3 spans 16 amino acids. The germline V gene encodes CDR1 MRHNA and CDR2 SNTAGT. The source is a man younger than 35 with active or convalescent COVID-19. Sequenced material: peripheral blood. The chain combines TRBV6-4 with TRBJ2-2; D is possibly TRBD2 (5 bases). This CDR3 reads CASSDKAEGYTGELFF. In nucleotides, the CDR3 is TGTGCCAGCAGTGACAAAGCTGAGGGATACACCGGGGAGCTGTTTTTT.